This T cell receptor (beta chain) comes out of a study of blood T cells in healthy people across ages. At the level of the study: When template switching was applied, about one barcoded beta molecule was captured per two T cells.

Next came a second PCR, run for about 6 to 11 cycles, which used a sample-barcoded 5' primer along with a J-beta primer mix. From each sample, at least 2.5 million paired-end reads containing CDR3 were obtained. Via MiXCR, TCRdb re-called the 5' RACE reads, giving one row per CDR3 protein. The table records hundreds of thousands of distinct CDR3 sequences, 58% of them present only once. With 6 bases removed from V and 11 bases from J, the gap between germline ends came to 17 bases. Per germline, CDR1 LGHDT and CDR2 YNNKEL (reference sequence). The CDR3 spans 14 residues. The clonotype comes from a man aged 55 to 70 in good health. The genes are TRBV3-1 and TRBJ1-6, with D possibly matching TRBD1 (5 bases). The specimen was blood. The CDR3 DNA is TGTGCCAGCAGTCGGCGCCAGGGTGAGACACCCCTCCACTTT. Translation: CASSRRQGETPLHF.